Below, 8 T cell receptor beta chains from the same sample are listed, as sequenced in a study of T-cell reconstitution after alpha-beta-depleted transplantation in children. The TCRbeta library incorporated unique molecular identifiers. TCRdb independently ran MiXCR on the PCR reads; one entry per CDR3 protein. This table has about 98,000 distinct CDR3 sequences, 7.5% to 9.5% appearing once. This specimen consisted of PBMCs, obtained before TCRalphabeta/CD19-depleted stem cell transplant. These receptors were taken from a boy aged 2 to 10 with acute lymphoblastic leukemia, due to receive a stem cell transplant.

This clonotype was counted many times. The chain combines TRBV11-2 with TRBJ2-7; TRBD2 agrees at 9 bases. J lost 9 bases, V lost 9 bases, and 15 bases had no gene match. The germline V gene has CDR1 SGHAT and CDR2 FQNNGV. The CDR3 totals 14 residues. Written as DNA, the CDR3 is TGTGCCAGTTCGACGGGACTAGCCCTACGGGGGCAGTACTTC. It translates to CASSTGLALRGQYF.

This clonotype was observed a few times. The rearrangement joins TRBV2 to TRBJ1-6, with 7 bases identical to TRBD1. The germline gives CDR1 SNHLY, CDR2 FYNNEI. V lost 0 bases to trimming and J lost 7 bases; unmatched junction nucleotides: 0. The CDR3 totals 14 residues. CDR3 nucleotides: TGTGCCAGCAGTGAAGCACAGGGGAATTCACCCCTCCACTTT. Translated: CASSEAQGNSPLHF.

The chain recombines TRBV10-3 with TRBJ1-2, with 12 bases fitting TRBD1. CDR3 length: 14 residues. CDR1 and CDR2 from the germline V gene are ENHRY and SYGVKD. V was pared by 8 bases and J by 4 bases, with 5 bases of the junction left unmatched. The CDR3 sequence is CAIRGTGGVYGYTF. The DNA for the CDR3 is TGTGCCATCCGGGGGACAGGGGGCGTCTATGGCTACACCTTC.

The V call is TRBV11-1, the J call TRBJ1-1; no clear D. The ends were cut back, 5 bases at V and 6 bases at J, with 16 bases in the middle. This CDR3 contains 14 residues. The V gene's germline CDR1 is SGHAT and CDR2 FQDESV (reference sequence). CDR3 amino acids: CASSEGSGRPEAFF. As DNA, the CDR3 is TGTGCCAGCAGCGAGGGATCGGGAAGGCCTGAAGCTTTCTTT.

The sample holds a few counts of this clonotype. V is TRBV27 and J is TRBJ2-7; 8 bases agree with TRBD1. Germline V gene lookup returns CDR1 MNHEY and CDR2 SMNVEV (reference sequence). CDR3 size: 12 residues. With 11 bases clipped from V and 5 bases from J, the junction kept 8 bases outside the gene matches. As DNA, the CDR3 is TGTGCCGTAACAGGGGGGTTCAACGAGCAGTACTTC. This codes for CAVTGGFNEQYF.

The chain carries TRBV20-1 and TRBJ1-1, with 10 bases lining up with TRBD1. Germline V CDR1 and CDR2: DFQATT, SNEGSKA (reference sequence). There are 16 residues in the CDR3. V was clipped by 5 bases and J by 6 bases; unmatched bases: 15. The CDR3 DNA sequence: TGCAGTGCTTGGTACCGGGACAGGGGATTTGTGGCTGAAGCTTTCTTT. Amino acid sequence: CSAWYRDRGFVAEAFF.

In nucleotides, the CDR3 is TGCGCCAGCAGCCGCGACTCAAGCTCCTACGAGCAGTACTTC. Its translation is CASSRDSSSYEQYF. The genes are TRBV5-1 and TRBJ2-7; no firm D call. CDR3 length: 14 residues. Per germline, CDR1 SGHRS and CDR2 YFSETQ. The V end was cut by 4 bases, the J end by 0 bases, with 11 bases between.

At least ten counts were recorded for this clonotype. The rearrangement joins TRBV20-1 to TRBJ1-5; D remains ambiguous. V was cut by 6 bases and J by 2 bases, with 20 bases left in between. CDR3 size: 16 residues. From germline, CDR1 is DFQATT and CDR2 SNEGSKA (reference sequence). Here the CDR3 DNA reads TGCAGTGCCCACTTGGCAGGAATGGTGGGCAATCAGCCCCAGCATTTT. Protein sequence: CSAHLAGMVGNQPQHF.